This T cell receptor beta chain was sequenced during a study of blood T cell repertoires in COVID-19. Study-wide context: Acute and convalescent COVID-19 samples came from the United States, Italy and Spain. Nucleic acid was either cDNA or gDNA, and it came from T cells, B-cell-depleted T cells, or PBMCs.

Germline trimming cut 3 bases from V and 2 bases from J; bases unmatched to any gene: 4. Germline CDR1 and CDR2: SGHTA and FQGNSA. This CDR3 is built from 16 residues. As processed by the authors: Amplified reference gene primers provided the basis for estimating nucleated cell counts. The method was immunoSEQ multiplex PCR; TCRdb's version includes in-frame clones alone and lacks a portion of them. Clonal size and the V and J genes are those of that table, whereas D and trimming came from the DNA. In the table there are roughly 120,000 clones, 83% of which are singletons. This chain joins TRBV7-2 and TRBJ2-2; 9 nucleotides line up with TRBD2. The clonotype was recovered from a man aged 25 to 40 with acute or convalescent COVID-19. The sequencing input was peripheral blood. The CDR3 DNA is TGTGCCAGCAGCTTCCTAGCGGGATTTAACACCGGGGAGCTGTTTTTT. Its protein is CASSFLAGFNTGELFF.